This entry lists 18 T cell receptor beta chains sequenced from one sample in a study of beta chain features in type 1 diabetes. Every bit of the isolated RNA underwent reverse transcription, so sequencing read expressed TCRB transcripts. Only in-frame clones appear in the TCRdb table, and some are missing; sequencing was by immunoSEQ multiplex PCR. This table has roughly 500,000 clones, about an eighth appearing once. Sample: naive CD4+ T cells from blood. All receptors come from a woman younger than 35 in good health.

The rearrangement links TRBV15 to TRBJ2-5, with D unclear. Germline loops: CDR1 LNHNV, CDR2 YYDKDF (reference sequence). The CDR3 consists of 11 residues. V shed 3 bases and J shed 5 bases, with 4 bases lying between them. The CDR3 here is CATSSAETQYF. In DNA, the CDR3 is TGTGCCACCAGCAGTGCTGAGACCCAGTACTTC.

The chain joins TRBV25-1 to TRBJ2-5; no clear D gene. CDR1 and CDR2 (germline): MGHDK, SYGVNS. The germline V and J ends were trimmed by 6 bases and 0 bases, with 14 bases remaining between them. The length of the CDR3 is 15 residues. CDR3 in DNA: TGTGCCAGCAGCGCCCCCGGACCATACCAAGAGACCCAGTACTTC. Amino acids: CASSAPGPYQETQYF.

This chain joins TRBV7-8 and TRBJ2-3; D is uncertain. The V gene's germline CDR1 is SGHVS and CDR2 FQNEAQ. Trimming shortened V by 1 base and J by 2 bases, and 7 bases separated the two germline ends. The CDR3 loop spans 14 amino acids. The CDR3 loop reads CASSLDPHTDTQYF. The CDR3 DNA follows: TGTGCCAGCAGCTTAGATCCCCACACAGATACGCAGTATTTT.

This rearrangement joins TRBV7-9 to TRBJ2-1; maybe TRBD2 (5 bases). The CDR3 has 13 amino acids. The germline CDR1 and CDR2 sequences are SEHNR and FQNEAQ (reference sequence). V shed 7 bases and J shed 8 bases, with 15 bases lying between them. This CDR3 is CASTHRLGDEQFF. The CDR3 nucleotides read TGTGCCAGCACCCACCGACTCGGGGATGAGCAGTTCTTC.

This clone came up a few times. V is TRBV11-1 and J is TRBJ2-1, with D unresolved. Germline-derived CDR1 and CDR2 are SGHAT and FQDESV (reference sequence). The CDR3 has 17 residues. V was shortened by 4 bases and J by 0 bases, with 16 bases between the two germline ends. The CDR3: CASSSTVSVSSYNEQFF. CDR3 nucleotide sequence: TGTGCCAGCAGCTCTACCGTAAGCGTGAGCTCCTACAATGAGCAGTTCTTC.

The gene calls are TRBV7-9 and TRBJ1-2; unclear D gene. The CDR3 is made up of 14 amino acids. V was pared by 7 bases and J by 3 bases, with 15 bases between. Germline CDR1 and CDR2: SEHNR and FQNEAQ (reference sequence). The CDR3 protein is CASIKTGSDYGYTF. CDR3 DNA: TGTGCCAGCATCAAGACGGGCAGCGACTATGGCTACACCTTC.

This clone has only a few counts. The chain links TRBV7-9 to TRBJ1-1; D not resolved. The CDR3 length is 12 residues. Germline values: CDR1 SEHNR, CDR2 FQNEAQ (reference sequence). Trimming took off 7 bases at V and 0 bases at J, with 6 bases between the two ends. CDR3 sequence: CASMGVNTEAFF. The DNA of the CDR3 is TGTGCCAGCATGGGAGTGAACACTGAAGCTTTCTTT.

The rearrangement uses TRBV2 and TRBJ2-5; TRBD1 agrees at 8 bases. V lost 7 bases to trimming and J lost 4 bases; unmatched junction nucleotides: 5. Looked up from germline, CDR1 is SNHLY and CDR2 is FYNNEI. The CDR3 has 13 amino acids. In DNA form, the CDR3 reads TGTGCCAGCACCCGACAGGGGCGAGAGACCCAGTACTTC. Encoded protein: CASTRQGRETQYF.

The chain uses TRBV7-9 and TRBJ1-2, with D hard to call. The germline V gene encodes CDR1 SEHNR and CDR2 FQNEAQ (reference sequence). This CDR3 region has 13 residues. Trimming removed 5 bases at V and 4 bases at J, with 11 bases between. CDR3 protein: CASSGAGSYGYTF. The CDR3 bases are TGTGCCAGCAGCGGAGCCGGGAGCTATGGCTACACCTTC. The variable domain in full, with the rest retrieved from reference TRBV7-9 and TRBJ1-2, is DTGVSQNPRHKITKRGQNVTFRCDPISEHNRLYWYRQTLGQGPEFLTYFQNEAQLEKSRLLSDRFSAERPKGSFSTLEIQRTEQGDSAMYLCASSGAGSYGYTFGSGTRLTVV.

This clone was seen a handful of times. This CDR3 reads CASSKLPTGAFLYEQYF. CDR3 nucleotide sequence: TGTGCCAGCAGCAAACTTCCCACAGGGGCCTTCCTCTACGAGCAGTACTTC. The rearrangement joins TRBV21-1 to TRBJ2-7; the D call in the table, TRBD1, was not verified against the DNA. TRBV21-1 constitutes a pseudogene. The CDR3 is made up of 17 amino acids.

The chain links TRBV11-3 to TRBJ2-5; D uncertain. Trimming took 5 bases from V and 5 from J, leaving 9 bases between them. The CDR3 totals 12 residues. In germline, CDR1 is SGHNT, CDR2 YENEEA. The CDR3 coding sequence is TGTGCCAGCAGCCCGAACTTGGAGACCCAGTACTTC. Its translation is CASSPNLETQYF.

The chain combines TRBV5-6 with TRBJ1-1; D remains unclear. The V end lost 2 bases, the J end lost 0 bases, and 8 bases lay between the germline ends. This CDR3 spans 14 amino acids. CDR1 is SGHDT, CDR2 YYEEEE, per germline. The chain's CDR3 is CASSFQRLNTEAFF. In DNA form, the CDR3 reads TGTGCCAGCAGCTTTCAGAGGTTGAACACTGAAGCTTTCTTT.

This clone was counted a few times. The sample has other DNA sequences that encode this CDR3 too. The chain carries TRBV10-3 and TRBJ2-3; D is possibly TRBD1 (6 bases). The CDR3 runs 13 residues. Germline CDR1 reads ENHRY; CDR2 reads SYGVKD. V was pared by 3 bases and J by 3 bases, with 7 bases between. This CDR3 reads CAISDRGTDTQYF. CDR3 nucleotides: TGTGCCATCAGTGACAGGGGTACAGATACGCAGTATTTT.

J is TRBJ2-6 and V is TRBV7-3; TRBD1 matches at 7 bases. The V gene end was trimmed by 6 bases and the J gene end by 0 bases; junction bases not matched to a gene: 14. Germline assignment: CDR1 SGHTA and CDR2 FQGTGA. The CDR3 spans 19 residues. CDR3 DNA sequence: TGTGCCAGCAGAGGCCCATCGACAGGGTCCCGCTCTGGGGCCAACGTCCTGACTTTC. This translates into CASRGPSTGSRSGANVLTF. The full variable domain, in which reference TRBV7-3 and TRBJ2-6 provide the parts outside the CDR3, is GAGVSQTPSNKVTEKGKYVELRCDPISGHTALYWYRQSLGQGPEFLIYFQGTGAADDSGLPNDRFFAVRPEGSVSTLKIQRTERGDSAVYLCASRGPSTGSRSGANVLTFGAGSRLTVL.

Only a few counts were recorded for this clone. The chain couples TRBV28 to TRBJ1-6; a possible D gene is TRBD1 (5 bases). The ends were cut back, 4 bases at V and 5 bases at J, with 12 bases in the middle. The CDR3 is 15 amino acids. Germline CDR1 reads MDHEN; CDR2 reads SYDVKM. CDR3 DNA sequence: TGTGCCAGCAGTTCCTTGACAGCTAATAATTCACCCCTCCACTTT. Its translation is CASSSLTANNSPLHF.

This chain uses TRBV27 with TRBJ2-1, with TRBD1 matching over 8 bases. Germline V lookup: CDR1 MNHEY, CDR2 SMNVEV (reference sequence). The trim removed 5 bases at V and 9 bases at J, leaving 12 bases unmatched. The CDR3 runs 15 residues. In nucleotides, the CDR3 is TGTGCCAGCAGTCGAGGACAGGGACGTGACGTTGAGCAGTTCTTC. As protein: CASSRGQGRDVEQFF.

To note about this clone: Distinct nucleotide sequences in the sample also encode this CDR3. V usage is TRBV10-3 and J usage is TRBJ2-7; no clear D. The CDR3 extends over 12 amino acids. The germline V gene encodes CDR1 ENHRY and CDR2 SYGVKD. V was cut by 0 bases and J by 3 bases, with 3 bases left in between. The CDR3 sequence: CAISESSYEQYF. In DNA, the CDR3 is TGTGCCATCAGTGAGTCAAGCTACGAGCAGTACTTC.

The chain couples TRBV7-2 to TRBJ2-7; perhaps TRBD1 as D (5 bases). Germline CDR1 SGHTA, CDR2 FQGNSA. The CDR3 consists of 14 residues. Trimming cost V 6 bases and J 1 base, with 13 bases left between them. CDR3 nucleotide sequence: TGTGCCAGCAGTACAGGCTTAACTTCCTACGAGCAGTACGTC. It encodes CASSTGLTSYEQYV.